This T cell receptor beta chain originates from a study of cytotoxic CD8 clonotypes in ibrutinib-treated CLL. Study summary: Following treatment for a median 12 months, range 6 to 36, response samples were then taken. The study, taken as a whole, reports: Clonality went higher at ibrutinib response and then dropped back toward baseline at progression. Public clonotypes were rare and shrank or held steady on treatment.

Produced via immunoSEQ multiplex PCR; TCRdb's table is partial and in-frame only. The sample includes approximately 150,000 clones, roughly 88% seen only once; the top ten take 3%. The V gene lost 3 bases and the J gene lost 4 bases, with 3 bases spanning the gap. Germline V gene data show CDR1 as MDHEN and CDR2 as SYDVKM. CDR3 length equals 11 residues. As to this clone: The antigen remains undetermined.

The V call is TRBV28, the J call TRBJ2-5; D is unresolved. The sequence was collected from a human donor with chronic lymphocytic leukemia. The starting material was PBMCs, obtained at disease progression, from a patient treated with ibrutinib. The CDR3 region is CASSFPETQYF. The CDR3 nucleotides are TGTGCCAGCAGTTTCCCAGAGACCCAGTACTTC.